These 13 T cell receptor beta chains were all obtained from the same sample, sequenced in a study of T cells in Graves' hyperthyroidism and ophthalmopathy. The CDR3 regions of TCR beta were amplified from RNA transcripts. First-round RT-PCR targeting the TCR CDR3 was performed with the HTBI primer set. Each CDR3 protein is one row after TCRdb ran MiXCR on the multiplex PCR reads. The sample has around 700,000 distinct CDR3 sequences, roughly a sixth seen once. Sequenced material: blood. The receptors originated from a woman in her 50s with Graves' hyperthyroidism that later progressed to Graves' ophthalmopathy.

V usage is TRBV7-9 and J usage is TRBJ1-2; TRBD1 agrees at 8 bases. Germline V gene data show CDR1 as SEHNR and CDR2 as FQNEAQ (reference sequence). The ends lost 0 bases at V and 6 bases at J; junction bases unmatched: 6. The CDR3 runs 15 residues. CDR3: CASSLARGRIHGYTF. In DNA form, the CDR3 reads TGTGCCAGCAGCTTAGCCAGGGGGCGGATACATGGCTACACCTTC.

V is TRBV5-1 and J is TRBJ2-3; D possibly corresponds to TRBD2 (6 bases). Germline loops: CDR1 SGHRS, CDR2 YFSETQ. V dropped 4 bases and J dropped 2 bases, with 14 bases sitting between them. There are 15 residues in the CDR3. This chain's CDR3 is CASSLSGYSTDTQYF. CDR3 DNA sequence: TGCGCCAGCAGCCTTAGCGGATACTCCACAGATACGCAGTATTTT.

This clonotype was detected only a few times. CDR3 protein: CASSYGQGGYTF. CDR3 bases: TGTGCCAGCAGTTACGGACAGGGTGGCTACACCTTC. This chain uses TRBV6-5 with TRBJ1-2; 8 bases map to TRBD1. With V trimmed by 2 bases and J by 7 bases, 0 bases remained unmatched. CDR1 MNHEY and CDR2 SVGAGI come from the germline V gene. The CDR3 length is 12 residues.

This clonotype was seen many times. The chain carries TRBV29-1 and TRBJ1-5, with TRBD1 matching over 10 bases. There are 14 residues in the CDR3. The V and J ends lost 6 bases and 5 bases, in that order; junction bases with no gene match: 7. The V gene's germline CDR1 is SQVTM and CDR2 ANQGSEA. Written as DNA, the CDR3 is TGCAGCGTAGCAGACAGGGGGCTGTATCAGCCCCAGCATTTT. Translation gives CSVADRGLYQPQHF.

As to this clonotype: At one end the junction does not follow the germline gene, possibly because of a read error. The genes are TRBV20-1 and TRBJ1-4, with D maybe TRBD1 (5 bases). Germline-derived CDR1 and CDR2 are DFQATT and SNEGSKA (reference sequence). This CDR3 is 15 amino acids long. DNA of the CDR3: TGCAGTGCAAGAGACGGGGCGGCTGTTAATGAAAAACTGTTTTTT. This encodes CSARDGAAVNEKLFF.

This clonotype turned up a few times. The junction departs from the called germline gene at one end, perhaps through a read error. The CDR3 loop is CASTLDQGSYNSPLHF. The CDR3 coding sequence is TGTGCCAGCACCTTGGACCAGGGGAGTTATAATTCACCCCTCCACTTT. This chain joins TRBV5-5 and TRBJ1-6; a weak D match, TRBD1 (6 bases). Germline loops: CDR1 SGHKS, CDR2 YYEKEE (reference sequence). This CDR3 has 16 residues.

This clonotype was detected ten times or more. V is TRBV27 and J is TRBJ1-2; 7 bases are shared with TRBD1. CDR1 MNHEY and CDR2 SMNVEV come from the germline V gene (reference sequence). This CDR3 is built from 14 residues. Trimming at V came to 6 bases and at J to 2 bases, leaving 6 bases not matched to a gene. The CDR3 loop reads CASRSYRGNYGYTF. CDR3 nucleotides: TGTGCCAGCAGATCATACAGGGGAAACTATGGCTACACCTTC.

The gene calls are TRBV3-1 and TRBJ1-3; 9 nucleotides agree with TRBD1. The CDR3 sequence is 17 residues long. J lost 3 bases, V lost 0 bases, and 6 bases had no gene match. Germline lookup yields CDR1 LGHDT and CDR2 YNNKEL (reference sequence). CDR3 DNA sequence: TGTGCCAGCAGCCAAGAGGTACAGGGGGCTTATGGAAACACCATATATTTT. Amino acid sequence: CASSQEVQGAYGNTIYF.

This clonotype was seen at least ten times. V usage is TRBV5-1 and J usage is TRBJ1-2; D call uncertain. Per the germline V gene, CDR1 is SGHRS and CDR2 is YFSETQ. The CDR3 extends over 14 amino acids. V was pared by 0 bases and J by 1 base, with 7 bases between. CDR3 in amino acids: CASSLDGSNYGYTF. CDR3 nucleotides: TGCGCCAGCAGCTTGGATGGCAGTAACTATGGCTACACCTTC.

The chain is built from TRBV4-2 and TRBJ2-3; 8 bases map to TRBD1. Germline V gene data show CDR1 as LGHNA and CDR2 as YNFKEQ. This CDR3 has 16 amino acids. After removal of 5 bases from V and 7 bases from J, the junction contained 14 bases not matched to a gene. CDR3 bases: TGTGCCAGCAGCGAGGGGGACAGGCGAAGAACAAATACGCAGTATTTT. Its protein product is CASSEGDRRRTNTQYF.

This clonotype was detected many times. The V gene is TRBV5-1, the J gene TRBJ2-1; D is perhaps TRBD1 or TRBD2 (6 bases each). Germline CDR1 and CDR2: SGHRS and YFSETQ. This CDR3 has 16 amino acids. Trimming removed 0 bases at V and 1 base at J, with 11 bases between. The DNA of the CDR3 is TGCGCCAGCAGCTTGGTGGGGGGCCCTTCCTACAATGAGCAGTTCTTC. Residues: CASSLVGGPSYNEQFF.

This clonotype was found a few times. The rearrangement uses TRBV6-1 and TRBJ1-1; no firm D call. Between the trimmed V and J ends, which lost 8 bases and 2 bases, there was a span of 6 bases. Germline V gene lookup returns CDR1 MNHNS and CDR2 SASEGT. This CDR3 has 11 residues. CDR3 region: CASYENTEAFF. The CDR3 DNA reads as TGTGCCAGCTACGAAAACACTGAAGCTTTCTTT.

V gene TRBV28 combines with J gene TRBJ1-1; D unresolved. CDR3 length: 13 amino acids. Germline assignment: CDR1 MDHEN and CDR2 SYDVKM. V lost 6 bases and J 7 bases, leaving 15 bases between the germline ends. The CDR3 is CASRSPGSHEAFF. Written as DNA, the CDR3 is TGTGCCAGCAGGAGTCCCGGGAGCCATGAAGCTTTCTTT.